This passage covers 14 T cell receptor beta chains from one sample sequenced in a study of T cell responses to AZD1222 COVID-19 vaccine. Repertoires were generated with immunoSEQ multiplex PCR, while TCRdb's copy carries only in-frame clones and drops some. The sample consists of 110,000 or so clones, roughly 89% of them appearing once. Sequences were derived from peripheral blood, sampled 28 days after the second AZD1222 dose. The source is an adult who received the AZD1222 COVID-19 vaccine.

The chain joins TRBV19 to TRBJ1-5; the D is unclear. V lost 1 base, J lost 6 bases, and 4 bases lay in between. There are 12 residues in the CDR3. Germline values: CDR1 LNHDA, CDR2 SQIVND (reference sequence). CDR3 sequence: CASSIGSQPQHF. CDR3 DNA sequence: TGTGCCAGTAGTATAGGGAGTCAGCCCCAGCATTTT.

The chain combines TRBV5-4 with TRBJ2-2; TRBD2 matches at 8 bases. The ends lost 3 bases at V and 6 bases at J; junction bases unmatched: 4. The germline gives CDR1 SGHNT, CDR2 YYREEE (reference sequence). The CDR3 is 14 amino acids. The DNA for the CDR3 is TGTGCCAGCAGCTCAAGGACTAGCCCCGGGGAGCTGTTTTTT. Translated, it gives CASSSRTSPGELFF.

This clone is a singleton in its sample. The rearrangement links TRBV11-3 to TRBJ2-7; D might be TRBD1 or TRBD2, each matching 5 bases. Trimming cost V 1 base and J 2 bases, with 9 bases left between them. Germline V gene data show CDR1 as SGHNT and CDR2 as YENEEA. This CDR3 has 14 residues. The CDR3: CASSLGGSTYEQYF. CDR3 nucleotides: TGTGCCAGCAGCTTAGGGGGGTCTACCTACGAGCAGTACTTC. The complete variable domain, with remaining parts taken from reference TRBV11-3 and TRBJ2-7, reads EAGVVQSPRYKIIEKKQPVAFWCNPISGHNTLYWYLQNLGQGPELLIRYENEEAVDDSQLPKDRFSAERLKGVDSTLKIQPAELGDSAVYLCASSLGGSTYEQYFGPGTRLTVT.

The genes are TRBV7-2 and TRBJ2-7, with D maybe TRBD2 (7 bases). CDR1 and CDR2 (germline): SGHTA, FQGNSA. The V and J ends lost 8 bases and 2 bases respectively, with 13 bases between them. CDR3 length: 13 residues. The CDR3 DNA sequence: TGTGCCAGCGGGAGGGACACCGCCTACGAGCAGTACTTC. Translation gives CASGRDTAYEQYF.

The V and J genes are TRBV28 and TRBJ1-6; D gene unclear. Trimming pared 9 bases from V and 9 bases from J, leaving 18 bases between. The CDR3 loop spans 14 amino acids. Per the germline V gene, CDR1 is MDHEN and CDR2 is SYDVKM. DNA of the CDR3: TGTGCCAGTCAATCCGCGGCAGTCATTTCACCCCTCCACTTT. Its translation: CASQSAAVISPLHF. Full variable domain (remainder filled in from reference TRBV28 and TRBJ1-6): DVKVTQSSRYLVKRTGEKVFLECVQDMDHENMFWYRQDPGLGLRLIYFSYDVKMKEKGDIPEGYSVSREKKERFSLILESASTNQTSMYLCASQSAAVISPLHFGNGTRLTVT.

This chain's CDR3 is CASSQLLPDRGPETQYF. In nucleotides, the CDR3 is TGCGCCAGCAGCCAATTGTTACCGGACAGGGGGCCGGAGACCCAGTACTTC. The chain is built from TRBV4-3 and TRBJ2-5; 11 bases are shared with TRBD1. V trimming: 2 bases; J trimming: 5 bases; junction bases outside the gene matches: 10. From germline, CDR1 is LGHNA and CDR2 YSLEER. This CDR3 contains 17 residues.

The V and J genes are TRBV28 and TRBJ1-2, with unresolved D. The CDR3 loop spans 15 amino acids. Trimming removed 4 bases at V and 0 bases at J, with 12 bases between. The germline V gene has CDR1 MDHEN and CDR2 SYDVKM. CDR3 sequence (DNA): TGTGCCAGCAGTTCAATAACGTCGGCTAACTATGGCTACACCTTC. Translated: CASSSITSANYGYTF.

The J gene is TRBJ1-1, the V gene TRBV7-9; D gene unclear. Trimming took off 1 base at V and 4 bases at J, with 7 bases between the two ends. CDR1 SEHNR and CDR2 FQNEAQ come from the germline V gene (reference sequence). The CDR3 length is 13 residues. The CDR3 DNA follows: TGTGCCAGCAGCTTAGAGACGGTCACTGAAGCTTTCTTT. Translation gives CASSLETVTEAFF. Variable domain in full (rest from reference TRBV7-9 and TRBJ1-1): DTGVSQNPRHKITKRGQNVTFRCDPISEHNRLYWYRQTLGQGPEFLTYFQNEAQLEKSRLLSDRFSAERPKGSFSTLEIQRTEQGDSAMYLCASSLETVTEAFFGQGTRLTVV.

This rearrangement joins TRBV29-1 to TRBJ1-2, with 8 bases identical to TRBD1. This CDR3 region has 12 residues. Germline CDR1 reads SQVTM; CDR2 reads ANQGSEA. V lost 5 bases, J lost 5 bases, and 4 bases stayed unmatched. CDR3 sequence: CSVLDRGYGYTF. The CDR3 coding sequence is TGCAGCGTTCTAGACAGGGGTTATGGCTACACCTTC.

V and J are TRBV27 and TRBJ1-2, with 9 positions matching TRBD1. Looked up from germline, CDR1 is MNHEY and CDR2 is SMNVEV (reference sequence). CDR3 length: 15 residues. V gave up 5 bases and J gave up 4 bases; unmatched junction bases: 8. CDR3 sequence (DNA): TGTGCCAGCAGTCCCTGGACAGGGGAAGGCTATGGCTACACCTTC. Its translation is CASSPWTGEGYGYTF.

In its sample, this clone was seen a few times. V and J are TRBV10-3 and TRBJ2-7, with D perhaps given as TRBD1 or TRBD2 (5 bases each). Germline V gives CDR1 ENHRY, CDR2 SYGVKD. The CDR3 contains 11 residues. Trimming stripped 4 bases from V and 10 bases from J, with 11 bases between. The CDR3 protein is CAISVEGPQYF. The CDR3 bases are TGTGCCATCAGTGTCGAGGGGCCCCAGTACTTC.

The chain recombines TRBV6-5 with TRBJ1-5; possible D gene TRBD1, 5 bases. CDR3 length: 14 residues. The germline CDR1 and CDR2 sequences are MNHEY and SVGAGI. Trimming removed 0 bases from V and 7 bases from J, with 10 bases in between. The CDR3 coding sequence is TGTGCCAGCAGTTACTCGGAGGGGACCCAGCCCCAGCATTTT. This codes for CASSYSEGTQPQHF.

The sample holds a few counts of this clone. CDR3 in DNA: TGTGCCAGCAGCTTAGCCTCCACAGGGGGGACCCAGTACTTC. Residues: CASSLASTGGTQYF. The V and J genes are TRBV7-9 and TRBJ2-5; 8 bases align to TRBD1. Germline V gene data show CDR1 as SEHNR and CDR2 as FQNEAQ (reference sequence). Trimming cost V 0 bases and J 7 bases; bases outside gene matches: 4. This CDR3 has 14 amino acids.

This chain connects TRBV4-3 to TRBJ2-7, with D perhaps TRBD1 (6 bases). There are 14 residues in the CDR3. CDR1 and CDR2 (germline): LGHNA, YSLEER. The V gene lost 3 bases and the J gene lost 3 bases, with 12 bases spanning the gap. The CDR3 region is CASSQEPGHYEQYF. The CDR3 coding sequence is TGCGCCAGCAGCCAGGAACCGGGACACTACGAGCAGTACTTC.